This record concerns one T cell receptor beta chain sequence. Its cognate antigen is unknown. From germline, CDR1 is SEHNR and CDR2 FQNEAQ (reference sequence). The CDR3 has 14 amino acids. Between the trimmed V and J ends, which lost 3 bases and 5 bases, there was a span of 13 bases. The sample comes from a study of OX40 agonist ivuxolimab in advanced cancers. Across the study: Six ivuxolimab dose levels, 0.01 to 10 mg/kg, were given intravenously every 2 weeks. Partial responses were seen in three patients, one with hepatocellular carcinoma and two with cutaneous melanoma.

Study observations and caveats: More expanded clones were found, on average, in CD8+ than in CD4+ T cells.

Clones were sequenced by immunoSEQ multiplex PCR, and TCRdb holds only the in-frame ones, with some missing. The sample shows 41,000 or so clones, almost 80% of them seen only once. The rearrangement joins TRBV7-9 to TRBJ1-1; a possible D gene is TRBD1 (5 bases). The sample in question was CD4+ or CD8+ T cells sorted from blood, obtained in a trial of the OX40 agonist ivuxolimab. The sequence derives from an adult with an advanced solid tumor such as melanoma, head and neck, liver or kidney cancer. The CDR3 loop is CASSFEDSGTEAFF. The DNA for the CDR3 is TGTGCCAGCAGCTTTGAAGACAGCGGAACTGAAGCTTTCTTT.